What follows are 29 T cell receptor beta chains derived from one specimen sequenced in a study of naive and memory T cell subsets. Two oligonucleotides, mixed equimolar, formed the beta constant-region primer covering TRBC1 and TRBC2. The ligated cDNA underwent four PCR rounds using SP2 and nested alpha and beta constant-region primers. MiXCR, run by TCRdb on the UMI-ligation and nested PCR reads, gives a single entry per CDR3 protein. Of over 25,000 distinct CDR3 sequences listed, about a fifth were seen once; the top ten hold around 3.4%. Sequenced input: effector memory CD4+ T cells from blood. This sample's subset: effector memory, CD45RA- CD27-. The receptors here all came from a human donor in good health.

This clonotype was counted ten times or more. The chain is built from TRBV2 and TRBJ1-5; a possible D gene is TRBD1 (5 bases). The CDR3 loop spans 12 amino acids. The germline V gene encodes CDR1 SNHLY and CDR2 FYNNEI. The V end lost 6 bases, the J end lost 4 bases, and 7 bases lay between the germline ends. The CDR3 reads CASRDNNQPQHF. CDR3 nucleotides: TGTGCCAGCAGGGACAATAATCAGCCCCAGCATTTT.

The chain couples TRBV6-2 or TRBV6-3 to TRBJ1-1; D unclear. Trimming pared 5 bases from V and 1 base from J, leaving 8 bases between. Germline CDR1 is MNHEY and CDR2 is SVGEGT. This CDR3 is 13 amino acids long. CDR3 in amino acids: CASSGSTNTEAFF. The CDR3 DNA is TGTGCCAGCAGTGGATCAACGAACACTGAAGCTTTCTTT.

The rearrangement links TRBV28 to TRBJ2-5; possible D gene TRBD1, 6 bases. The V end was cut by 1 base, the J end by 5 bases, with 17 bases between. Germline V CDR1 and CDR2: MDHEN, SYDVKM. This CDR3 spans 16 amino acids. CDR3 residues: CASSLFPRQVGETQYF. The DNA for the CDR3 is TGTGCCAGCAGTTTATTCCCCCGACAGGTCGGGGAGACCCAGTACTTC.

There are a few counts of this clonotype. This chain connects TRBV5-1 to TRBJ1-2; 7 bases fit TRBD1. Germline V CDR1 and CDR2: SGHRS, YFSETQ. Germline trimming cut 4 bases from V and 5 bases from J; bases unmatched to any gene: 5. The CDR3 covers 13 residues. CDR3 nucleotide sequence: TGCGCCAGCAGCCCAACGGGACAGTATGGCTACACCTTC. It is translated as CASSPTGQYGYTF.

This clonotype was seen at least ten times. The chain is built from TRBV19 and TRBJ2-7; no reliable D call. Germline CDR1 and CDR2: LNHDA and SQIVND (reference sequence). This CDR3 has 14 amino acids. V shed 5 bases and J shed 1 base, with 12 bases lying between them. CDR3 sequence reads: CASSYSQESYEQYF. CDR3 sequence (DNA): TGTGCCAGTAGTTATAGTCAGGAATCCTACGAGCAGTACTTC.

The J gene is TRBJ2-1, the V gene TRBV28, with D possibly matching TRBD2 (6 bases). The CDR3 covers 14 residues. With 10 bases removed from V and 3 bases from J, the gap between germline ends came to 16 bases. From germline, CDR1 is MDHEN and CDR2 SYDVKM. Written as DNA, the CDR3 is TGTGCCACCCGATTCGGGGGTGGCTACAATGAGCAGTTCTTC. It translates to CATRFGGGYNEQFF.

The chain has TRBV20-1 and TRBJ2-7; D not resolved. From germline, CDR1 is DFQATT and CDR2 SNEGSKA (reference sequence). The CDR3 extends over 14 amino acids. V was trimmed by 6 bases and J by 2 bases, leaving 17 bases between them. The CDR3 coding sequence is TGCAGTGCAACCCCGGTAGGTAGGACCTACGAGCAGTACTTC. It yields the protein CSATPVGRTYEQYF.

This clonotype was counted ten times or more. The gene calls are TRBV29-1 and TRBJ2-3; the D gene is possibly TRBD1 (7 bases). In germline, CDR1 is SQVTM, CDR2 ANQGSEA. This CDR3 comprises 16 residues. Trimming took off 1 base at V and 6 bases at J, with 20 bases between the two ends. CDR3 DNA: TGCAGCGTTGAAGGAGAGGGCAGGGGGGCAAGGGATACGCAGTATTTT. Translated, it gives CSVEGEGRGARDTQYF.

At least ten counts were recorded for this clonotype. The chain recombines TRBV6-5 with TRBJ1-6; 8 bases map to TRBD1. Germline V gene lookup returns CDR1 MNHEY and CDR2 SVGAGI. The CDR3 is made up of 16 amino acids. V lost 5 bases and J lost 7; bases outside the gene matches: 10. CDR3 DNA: TGTGCCAGCAGTCCTTCGACAGGGGTAGGCAATTCACCCCTCCACTTT. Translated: CASSPSTGVGNSPLHF.

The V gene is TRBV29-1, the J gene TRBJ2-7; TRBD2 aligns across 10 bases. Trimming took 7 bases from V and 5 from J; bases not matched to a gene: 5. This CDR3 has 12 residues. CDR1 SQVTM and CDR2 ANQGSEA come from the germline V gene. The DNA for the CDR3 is TGCAGCGCCACTAGCGGGATCAACGAGCAGTACTTC. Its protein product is CSATSGINEQYF.

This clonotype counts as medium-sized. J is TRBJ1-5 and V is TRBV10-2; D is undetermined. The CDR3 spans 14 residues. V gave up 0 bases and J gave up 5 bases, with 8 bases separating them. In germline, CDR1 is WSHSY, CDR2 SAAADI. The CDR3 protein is CASSESHMDQPQHF. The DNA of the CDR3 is TGCGCCAGCAGTGAGTCCCATATGGATCAGCCCCAGCATTTT.

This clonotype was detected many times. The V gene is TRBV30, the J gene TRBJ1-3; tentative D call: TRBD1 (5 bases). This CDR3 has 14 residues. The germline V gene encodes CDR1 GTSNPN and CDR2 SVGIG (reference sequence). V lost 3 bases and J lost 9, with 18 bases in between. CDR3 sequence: CAWRGRDSGGTIYF. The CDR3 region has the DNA TGTGCCTGGAGAGGGAGGGACTCTGGGGGCACCATATATTTT.

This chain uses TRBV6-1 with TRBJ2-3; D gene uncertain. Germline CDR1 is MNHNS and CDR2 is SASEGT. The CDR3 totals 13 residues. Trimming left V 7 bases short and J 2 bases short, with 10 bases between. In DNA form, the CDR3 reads TGTGCCAGCATCAGATCCGTCACAGATACGCAGTATTTT. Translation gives CASIRSVTDTQYF.

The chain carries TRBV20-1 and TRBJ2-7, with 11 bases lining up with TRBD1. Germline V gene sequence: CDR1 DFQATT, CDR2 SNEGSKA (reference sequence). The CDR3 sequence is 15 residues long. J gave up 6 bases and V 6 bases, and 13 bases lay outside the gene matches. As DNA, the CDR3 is TGCAGTGCGAGTGACCGGGACAGGGGGAAGGTCGAGCAGTACTTC. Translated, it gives CSASDRDRGKVEQYF.

In DNA, the CDR3 is TGTGCCAGCAGTTTAACGTTCGCTATCTCCTACGAGCAGTACTTC. Its protein is CASSLTFAISYEQYF. The V call is TRBV28, the J call TRBJ2-7; D gene uncertain. From germline, CDR1 is MDHEN and CDR2 SYDVKM. The V and J ends lost 2 bases and 0 bases respectively, with 11 bases between them. The CDR3 is 15 residues long. The full variable domain, in which reference TRBV28 and TRBJ2-7 provide the parts outside the CDR3, is DVKVTQSSRYLVKRTGEKVFLECVQDMDHENMFWYRQDPGLGLRLIYFSYDVKMKEKGDIPEGYSVSREKKERFSLILESASTNQTSMYLCASSLTFAISYEQYFGPGTRLTVT.

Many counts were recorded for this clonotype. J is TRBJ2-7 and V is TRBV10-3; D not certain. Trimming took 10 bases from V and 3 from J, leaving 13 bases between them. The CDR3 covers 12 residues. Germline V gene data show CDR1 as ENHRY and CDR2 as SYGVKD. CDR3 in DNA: TGTGCCACCCGTTCGGCAAGCTACGAGCAGTACTTC. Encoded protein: CATRSASYEQYF.

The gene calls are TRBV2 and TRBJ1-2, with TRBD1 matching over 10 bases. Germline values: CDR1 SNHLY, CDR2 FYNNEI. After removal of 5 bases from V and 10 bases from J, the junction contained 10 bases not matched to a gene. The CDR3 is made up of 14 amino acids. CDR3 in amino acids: CASSTPGTGVNYTF. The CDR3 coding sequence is TGTGCCAGCAGTACCCCGGGGACAGGGGTTAACTACACCTTC.

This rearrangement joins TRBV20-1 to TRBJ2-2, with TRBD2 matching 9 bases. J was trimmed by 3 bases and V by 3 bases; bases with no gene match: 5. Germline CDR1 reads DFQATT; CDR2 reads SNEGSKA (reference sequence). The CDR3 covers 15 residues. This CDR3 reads CSASKTSGHTGELFF. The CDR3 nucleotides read TGCAGTGCTAGTAAGACTAGCGGACACACCGGGGAGCTGTTTTTT.

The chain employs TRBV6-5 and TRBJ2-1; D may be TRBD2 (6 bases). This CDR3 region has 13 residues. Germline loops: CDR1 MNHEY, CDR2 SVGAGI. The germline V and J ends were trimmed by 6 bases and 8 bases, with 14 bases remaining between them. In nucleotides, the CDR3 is TGTGCCAGCAGGGTAGCGGTCGGCTATGAGCAGTTCTTC. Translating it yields CASRVAVGYEQFF.

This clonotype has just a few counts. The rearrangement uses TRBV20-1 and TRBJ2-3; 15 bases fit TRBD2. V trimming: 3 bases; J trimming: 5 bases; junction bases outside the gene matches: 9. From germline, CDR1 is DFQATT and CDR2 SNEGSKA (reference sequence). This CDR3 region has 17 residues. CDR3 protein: CSAREGLAGGSRDTQYF. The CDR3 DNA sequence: TGCAGTGCTAGGGAGGGACTAGCGGGAGGATCACGAGATACGCAGTATTTT.

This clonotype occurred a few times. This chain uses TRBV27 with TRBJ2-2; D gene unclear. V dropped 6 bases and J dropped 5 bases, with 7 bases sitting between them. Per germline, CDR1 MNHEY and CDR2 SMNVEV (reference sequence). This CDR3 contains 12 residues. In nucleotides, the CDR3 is TGTGCCAGCAGAAGGGTGACCGGGGAGCTGTTTTTT. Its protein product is CASRRVTGELFF.

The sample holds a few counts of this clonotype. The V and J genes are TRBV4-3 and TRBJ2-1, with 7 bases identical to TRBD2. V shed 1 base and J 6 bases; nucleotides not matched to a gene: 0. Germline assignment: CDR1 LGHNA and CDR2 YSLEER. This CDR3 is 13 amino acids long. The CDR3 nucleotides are TGCGCCAGCAGCCAAGGGACTAGCAATGAGCAGTTCTTC. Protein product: CASSQGTSNEQFF.

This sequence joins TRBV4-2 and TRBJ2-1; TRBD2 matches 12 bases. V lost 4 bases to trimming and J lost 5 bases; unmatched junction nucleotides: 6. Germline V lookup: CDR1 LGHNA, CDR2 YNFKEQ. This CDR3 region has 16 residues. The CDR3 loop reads CASSLTTSGSDNEQFF. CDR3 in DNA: TGTGCCAGCAGCCTAACGACTAGCGGGAGCGACAATGAGCAGTTCTTC.

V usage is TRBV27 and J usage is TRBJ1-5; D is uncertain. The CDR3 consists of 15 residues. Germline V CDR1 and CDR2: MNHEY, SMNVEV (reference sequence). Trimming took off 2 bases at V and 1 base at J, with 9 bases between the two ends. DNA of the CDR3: TGTGCCAGCAGTTTAAGTTCCGGCAGCAATCAGCCCCAGCATTTT. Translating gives CASSLSSGSNQPQHF.

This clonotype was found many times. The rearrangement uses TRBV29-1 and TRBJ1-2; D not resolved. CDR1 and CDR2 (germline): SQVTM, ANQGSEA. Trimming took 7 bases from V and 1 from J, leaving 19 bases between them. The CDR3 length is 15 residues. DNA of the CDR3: TGCAGCGGACTCGTAGGAGGACCCCTTAACTATGGCTACACCTTC. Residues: CSGLVGGPLNYGYTF. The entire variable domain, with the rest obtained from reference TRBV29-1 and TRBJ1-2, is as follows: SAVISQKPSRDICQRGTSLTIQCQVDSQVTMMFWYRQQPGQSLTLIATANQGSEATYESGFVIDKFPISRPNLTFSTLTVSNMSPEDSSIYLCSGLVGGPLNYGYTFGSGTRLTVV.

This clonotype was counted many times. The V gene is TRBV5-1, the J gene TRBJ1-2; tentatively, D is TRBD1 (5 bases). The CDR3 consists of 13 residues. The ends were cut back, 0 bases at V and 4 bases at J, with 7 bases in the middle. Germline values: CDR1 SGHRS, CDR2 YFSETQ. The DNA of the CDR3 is TGCGCCAGCAGCTTGGAGGGGAGCTATGGCTACACCTTC. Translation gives CASSLEGSYGYTF.

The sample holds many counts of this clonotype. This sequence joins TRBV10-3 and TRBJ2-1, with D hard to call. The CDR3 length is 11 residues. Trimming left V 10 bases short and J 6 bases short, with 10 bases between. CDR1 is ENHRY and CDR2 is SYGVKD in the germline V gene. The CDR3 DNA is TGTGCCACGAGTTTAGGCAATGAGCAGTTCTTC. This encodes CATSLGNEQFF.

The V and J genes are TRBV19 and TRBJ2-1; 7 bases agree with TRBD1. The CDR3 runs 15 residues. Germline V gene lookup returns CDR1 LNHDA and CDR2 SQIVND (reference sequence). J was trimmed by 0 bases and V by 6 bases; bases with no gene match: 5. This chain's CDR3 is CASRRGGYSYNEQFF. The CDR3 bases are TGTGCCAGTAGGCGAGGGGGCTACTCCTACAATGAGCAGTTCTTC. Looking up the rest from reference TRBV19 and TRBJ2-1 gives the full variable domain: DGGITQSPKYLFRKEGQNVTLSCEQNLNHDAMYWYRQDPGQGLRLIYYSQIVNDFQKGDIAEGYSVSREKKESFPLTVTSAQKNPTAFYLCASRRGGYSYNEQFFGPGTRLTVL.

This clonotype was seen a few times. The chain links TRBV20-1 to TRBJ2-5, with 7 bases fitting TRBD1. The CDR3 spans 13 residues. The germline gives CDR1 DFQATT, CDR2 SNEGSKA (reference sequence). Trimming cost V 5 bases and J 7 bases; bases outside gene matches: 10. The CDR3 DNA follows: TGCAGTGCTGGGGACAGCCGACCAGGGACCCAGTACTTC. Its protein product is CSAGDSRPGTQYF.